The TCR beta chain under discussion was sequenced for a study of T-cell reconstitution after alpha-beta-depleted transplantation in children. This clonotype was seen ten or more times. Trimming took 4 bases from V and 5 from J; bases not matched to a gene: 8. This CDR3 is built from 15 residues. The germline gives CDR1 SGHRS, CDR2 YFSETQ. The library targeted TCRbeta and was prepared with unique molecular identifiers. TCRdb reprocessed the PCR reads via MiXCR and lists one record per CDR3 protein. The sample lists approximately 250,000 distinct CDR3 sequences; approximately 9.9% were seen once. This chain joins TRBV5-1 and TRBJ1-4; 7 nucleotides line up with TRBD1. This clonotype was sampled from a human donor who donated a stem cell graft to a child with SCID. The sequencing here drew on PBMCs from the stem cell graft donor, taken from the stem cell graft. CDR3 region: CASSGGTALNEKLFF. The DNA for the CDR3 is TGCGCCAGCAGCGGGGGGACAGCTTTAAATGAAAAACTGTTTTTT. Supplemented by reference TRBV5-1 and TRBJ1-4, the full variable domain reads KAGVTQTPRYLIKTRGQQVTLSCSPISGHRSVSWYQQTPGQGLQFLFEYFSETQRNKGNFPGRFSGRQFSNSRSEMNVSTLELGDSALYLCASSGGTALNEKLFFGSGTQLSVL.